This T cell receptor (beta chain) emerged from a study of T cells in Graves' hyperthyroidism and ophthalmopathy. Study-level background: The authors collected peripheral blood at initial diagnosis, before any treatment.

Amplified TCR beta CDR3 regions came from RNA transcripts. Researchers ran a first-round RT-PCR on the TCR CDR3 using the HTBI primer set. TCRdb called the multiplex PCR reads again in MiXCR, with one record for every CDR3 protein. The sample shows hundreds of thousands of distinct CDR3 sequences, approximately 13% of them seen only once. This clonotype was seen once. What it binds is not known. Germline CDR1 MDHEN, CDR2 SYDVKM. The CDR3 covers 15 residues. V was trimmed by 4 bases and J by 4 bases, leaving 16 bases between them. Study results and caveats: Most thyroid-expanded clonotypes above 0.001 were also found in blood.

The chain combines TRBV28 with TRBJ1-2, with TRBD1 as a possible D gene (6 bases). Specimen: blood. This clonotype was sampled from a woman aged 40-49 years with Graves' ophthalmopathy. As DNA, the CDR3 is TGTGCCAGCAGTTCTGGGAGGGGGGGCACCTATGGCTACACCTTC. Protein product: CASSSGRGGTYGYTF.